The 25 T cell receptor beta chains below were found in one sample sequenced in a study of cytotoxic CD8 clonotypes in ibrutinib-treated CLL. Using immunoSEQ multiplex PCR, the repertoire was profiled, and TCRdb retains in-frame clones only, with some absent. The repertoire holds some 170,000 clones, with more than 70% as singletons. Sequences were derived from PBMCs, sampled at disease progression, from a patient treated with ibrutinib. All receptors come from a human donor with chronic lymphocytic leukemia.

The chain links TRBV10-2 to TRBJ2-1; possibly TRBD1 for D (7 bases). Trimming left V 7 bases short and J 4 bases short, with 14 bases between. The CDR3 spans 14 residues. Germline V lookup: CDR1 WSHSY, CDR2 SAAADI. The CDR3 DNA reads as TGCGCCAGCACGGAGGGGGCAGAGTACAATGAGCAGTTCTTC. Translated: CASTEGAEYNEQFF.

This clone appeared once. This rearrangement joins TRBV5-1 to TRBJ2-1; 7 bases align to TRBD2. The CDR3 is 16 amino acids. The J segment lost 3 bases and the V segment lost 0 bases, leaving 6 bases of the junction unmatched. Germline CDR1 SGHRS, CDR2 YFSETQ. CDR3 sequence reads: CASSLGASGIYNEQFF. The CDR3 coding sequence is TGCGCCAGCAGCTTGGGGGCTAGCGGTATCTACAATGAGCAGTTCTTC.

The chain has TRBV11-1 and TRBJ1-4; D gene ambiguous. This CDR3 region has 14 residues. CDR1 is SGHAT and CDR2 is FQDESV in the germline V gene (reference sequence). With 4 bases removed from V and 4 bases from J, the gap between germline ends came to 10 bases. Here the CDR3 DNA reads TGTGCCAGCAGCTCGGATTTGGGTAATGAAAAACTGTTTTTT. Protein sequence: CASSSDLGNEKLFF. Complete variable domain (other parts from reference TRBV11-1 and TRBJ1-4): EAEVAQSPRYKITEKSQAVAFWCDPISGHATLYWYRQILGQGPELLVQFQDESVVDDSQLPKDRFSAERLKGVDSTLKIQPAELGDSAMYLCASSSDLGNEKLFFGSGTQLSVL.

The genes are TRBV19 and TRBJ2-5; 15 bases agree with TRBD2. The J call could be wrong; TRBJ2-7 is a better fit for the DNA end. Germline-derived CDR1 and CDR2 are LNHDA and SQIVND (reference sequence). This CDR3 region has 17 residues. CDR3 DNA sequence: TGTGCCAGTAGCCCGGGGACTAGCGGGAGGCCCCACCACGAGCAGTACTTC. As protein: CASSPGTSGRPHHEQYF.

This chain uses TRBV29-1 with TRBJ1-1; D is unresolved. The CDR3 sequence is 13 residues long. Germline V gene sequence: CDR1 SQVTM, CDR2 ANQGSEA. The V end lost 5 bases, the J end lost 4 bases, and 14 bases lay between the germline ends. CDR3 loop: CSVRTEGFTEAFF. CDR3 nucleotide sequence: TGCAGCGTTAGGACGGAGGGTTTCACTGAAGCTTTCTTT. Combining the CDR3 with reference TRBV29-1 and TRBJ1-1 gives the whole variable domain SAVISQKPSRDICQRGTSLTIQCQVDSQVTMMFWYRQQPGQSLTLIATANQGSEATYESGFVIDKFPISRPNLTFSTLTVSNMSPEDSSIYLCSVRTEGFTEAFFGQGTRLTVV.

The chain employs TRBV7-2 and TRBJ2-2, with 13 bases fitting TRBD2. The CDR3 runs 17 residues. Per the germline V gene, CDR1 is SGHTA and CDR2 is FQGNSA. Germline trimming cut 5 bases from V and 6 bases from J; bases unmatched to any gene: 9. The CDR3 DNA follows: TGTGCCAGCAGCGCCACTAGCGGGAGGGCCTACGCCGGGGAGCTGTTTTTT. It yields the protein CASSATSGRAYAGELFF.

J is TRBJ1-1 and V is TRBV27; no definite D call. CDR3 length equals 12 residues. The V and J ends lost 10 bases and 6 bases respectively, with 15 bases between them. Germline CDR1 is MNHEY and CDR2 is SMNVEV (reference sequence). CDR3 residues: CATGRLGAEAFF. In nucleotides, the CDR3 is TGTGCCACCGGGAGGTTGGGAGCTGAAGCTTTCTTT.

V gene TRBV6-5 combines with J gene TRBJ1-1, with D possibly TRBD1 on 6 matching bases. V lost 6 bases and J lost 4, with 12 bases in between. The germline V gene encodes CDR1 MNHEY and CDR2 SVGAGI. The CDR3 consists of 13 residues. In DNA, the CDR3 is TGTGCCAGCAGGCTGACAGGAAGCACTGAAGCTTTCTTT. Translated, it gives CASRLTGSTEAFF.

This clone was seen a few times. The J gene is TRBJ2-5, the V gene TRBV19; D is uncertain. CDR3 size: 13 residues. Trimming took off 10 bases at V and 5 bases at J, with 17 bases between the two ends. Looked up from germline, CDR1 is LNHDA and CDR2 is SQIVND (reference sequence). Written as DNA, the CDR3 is TGTGCCACTTCGGAAGTAGTTAGGGAGACCCAGTACTTC. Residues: CATSEVVRETQYF. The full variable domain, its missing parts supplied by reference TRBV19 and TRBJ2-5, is DGGITQSPKYLFRKEGQNVTLSCEQNLNHDAMYWYRQDPGQGLRLIYYSQIVNDFQKGDIAEGYSVSREKKESFPLTVTSAQKNPTAFYLCATSEVVRETQYFGPGTRLLVL.

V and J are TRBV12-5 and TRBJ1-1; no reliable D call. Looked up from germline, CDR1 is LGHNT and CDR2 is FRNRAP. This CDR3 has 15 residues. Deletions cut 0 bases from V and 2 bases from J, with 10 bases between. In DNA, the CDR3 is TGTGCTAGTGGTTTGGTAGTCGCGAGAAACACTGAAGCTTTCTTT. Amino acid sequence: CASGLVVARNTEAFF. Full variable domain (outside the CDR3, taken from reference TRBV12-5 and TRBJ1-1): DARVTQTPRHKVTEMGQEVTMRCQPILGHNTVFWYRQTMMQGLELLAYFRNRAPLDDSGMPKDRFSAEMPDATLATLKIQPSEPRDSAVYFCASGLVVARNTEAFFGQGTRLTVV.

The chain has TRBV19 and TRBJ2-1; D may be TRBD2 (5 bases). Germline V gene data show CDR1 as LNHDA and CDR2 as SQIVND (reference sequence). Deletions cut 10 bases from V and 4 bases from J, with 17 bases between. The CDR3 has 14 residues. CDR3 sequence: CATRSGRPYNEQFF. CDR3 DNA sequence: TGTGCCACTAGGAGCGGTCGACCTTACAATGAGCAGTTCTTC.

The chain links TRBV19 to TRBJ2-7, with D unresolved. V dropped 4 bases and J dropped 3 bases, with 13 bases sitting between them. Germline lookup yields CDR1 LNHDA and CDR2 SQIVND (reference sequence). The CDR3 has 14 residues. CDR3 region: CASSTPGRFYEQYF. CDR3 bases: TGTGCCAGTAGTACCCCAGGACGCTTCTACGAGCAGTACTTC.

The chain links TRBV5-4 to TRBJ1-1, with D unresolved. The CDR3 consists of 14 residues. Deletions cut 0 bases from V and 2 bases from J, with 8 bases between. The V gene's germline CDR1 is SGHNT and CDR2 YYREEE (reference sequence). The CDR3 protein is CASSLAGRNTEAFF. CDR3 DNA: TGTGCCAGCAGCTTGGCCGGACGAAACACTGAAGCTTTCTTT.

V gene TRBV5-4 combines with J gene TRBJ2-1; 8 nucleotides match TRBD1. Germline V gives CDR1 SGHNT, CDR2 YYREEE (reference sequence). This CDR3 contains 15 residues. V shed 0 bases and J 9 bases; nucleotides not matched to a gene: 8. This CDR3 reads CASSLETGAEGEQFF. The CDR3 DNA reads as TGTGCCAGCAGCTTGGAGACAGGGGCAGAGGGTGAGCAGTTCTTC.

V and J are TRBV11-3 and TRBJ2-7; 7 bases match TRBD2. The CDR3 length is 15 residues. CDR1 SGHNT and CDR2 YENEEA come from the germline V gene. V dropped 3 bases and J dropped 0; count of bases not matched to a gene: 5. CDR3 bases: TGTGCCAGCAGCTTCGCGGGGGAGGACTCCTACGAGCAGTACTTC. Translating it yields CASSFAGEDSYEQYF.

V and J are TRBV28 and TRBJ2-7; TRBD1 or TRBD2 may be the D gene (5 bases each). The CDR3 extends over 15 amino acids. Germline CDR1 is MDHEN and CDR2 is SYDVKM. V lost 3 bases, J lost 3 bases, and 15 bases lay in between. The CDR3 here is CASSLGPRLDYEQYF. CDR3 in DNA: TGTGCCAGCAGTTTGGGACCAAGGTTGGACTACGAGCAGTACTTC.

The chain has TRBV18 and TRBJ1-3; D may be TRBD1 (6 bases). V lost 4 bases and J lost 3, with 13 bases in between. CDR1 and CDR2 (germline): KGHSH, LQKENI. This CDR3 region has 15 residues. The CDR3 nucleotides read TGTGCCAGCTCACGCGAGGGGGGTAATGGAAACACCATATATTTT. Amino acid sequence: CASSREGGNGNTIYF.

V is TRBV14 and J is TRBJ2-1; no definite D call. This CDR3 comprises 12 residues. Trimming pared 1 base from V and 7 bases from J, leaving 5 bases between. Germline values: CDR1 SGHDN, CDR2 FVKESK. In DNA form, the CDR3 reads TGTGCCAGCAGCCAAGGGCCGAATGAGCAGTTCTTC. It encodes CASSQGPNEQFF.

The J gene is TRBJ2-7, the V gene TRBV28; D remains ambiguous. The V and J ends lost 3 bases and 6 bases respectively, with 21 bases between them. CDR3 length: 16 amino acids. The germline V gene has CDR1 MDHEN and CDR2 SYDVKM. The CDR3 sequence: CASSFYGLMGSGEQYF. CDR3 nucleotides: TGTGCCAGCAGTTTCTATGGTTTGATGGGTTCAGGCGAGCAGTACTTC.

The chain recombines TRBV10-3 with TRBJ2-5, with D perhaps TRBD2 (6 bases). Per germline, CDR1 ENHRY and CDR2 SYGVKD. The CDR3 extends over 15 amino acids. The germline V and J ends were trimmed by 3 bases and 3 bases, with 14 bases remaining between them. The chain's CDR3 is CAISETGTGEETQYF. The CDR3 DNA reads TGTGCCATCAGTGAAACCGGGACGGGAGAAGAGACCCAGTACTTC.

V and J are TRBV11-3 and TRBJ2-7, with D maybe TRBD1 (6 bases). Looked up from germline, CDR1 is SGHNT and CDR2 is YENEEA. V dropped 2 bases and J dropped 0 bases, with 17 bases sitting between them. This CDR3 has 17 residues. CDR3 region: CASSLIYGTKSSYEQYF. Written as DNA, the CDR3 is TGTGCCAGCAGCTTAATATACGGGACAAAGAGCTCCTACGAGCAGTACTTC.

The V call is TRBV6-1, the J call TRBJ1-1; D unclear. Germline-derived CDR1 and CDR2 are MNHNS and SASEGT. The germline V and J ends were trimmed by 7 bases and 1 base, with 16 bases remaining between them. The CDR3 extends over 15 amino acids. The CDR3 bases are TGTGCCAGCACTATAATCTTAGGAGCGAACACTGAAGCTTTCTTT. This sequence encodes CASTIILGANTEAFF.

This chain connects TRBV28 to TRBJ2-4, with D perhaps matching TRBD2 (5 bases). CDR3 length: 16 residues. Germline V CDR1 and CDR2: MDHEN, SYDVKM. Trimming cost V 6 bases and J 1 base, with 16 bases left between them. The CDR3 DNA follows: TGTGCCAGCAGCCTCCCGGCTTCGGGGGCCAAAAACATTCAGTACTTC. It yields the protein CASSLPASGAKNIQYF.

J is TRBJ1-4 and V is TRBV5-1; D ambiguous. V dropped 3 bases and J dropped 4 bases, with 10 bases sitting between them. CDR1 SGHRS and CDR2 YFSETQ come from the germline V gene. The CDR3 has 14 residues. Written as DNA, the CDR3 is TGCGCCAGCAGCTACGATATTTTTAATGAAAAACTGTTTTTT. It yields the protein CASSYDIFNEKLFF. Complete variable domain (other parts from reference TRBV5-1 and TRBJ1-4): KAGVTQTPRYLIKTRGQQVTLSCSPISGHRSVSWYQQTPGQGLQFLFEYFSETQRNKGNFPGRFSGRQFSNSRSEMNVSTLELGDSALYLCASSYDIFNEKLFFGSGTQLSVL.

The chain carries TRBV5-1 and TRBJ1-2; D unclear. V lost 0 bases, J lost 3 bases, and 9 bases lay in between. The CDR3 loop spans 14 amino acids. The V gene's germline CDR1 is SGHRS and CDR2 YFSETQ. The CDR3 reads CASSLGQIDYGYTF. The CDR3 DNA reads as TGCGCCAGCAGCTTGGGGCAGATAGACTATGGCTACACCTTC.